A selection of T cell receptor beta chains follows, all from one sample in a study of blood T cell repertoires in COVID-19. Profiled with immunoSEQ multiplex PCR; TCRdb holds only in-frame clones, not every one. The sample consists of around 63,000 clones, 70% to 85% of them appearing once. The sample consisted of peripheral blood. The receptors shown here come from a human donor in a cohort sampled during active COVID-19. Each CDR3 is given with its conserved first and last residue. The order of the fields is J gene, CDR3 length, V gene, D gene, clone size, CDR3 protein, CDR3 DNA. D genes are given only for firm matches. Size is omitted from some rows. Given values are once, few, many or a class for expanded clones.

>TRBJ1-2|12|TRBV5-1|-|-
CASSLDSYGYTF
TGCGCCAGCAGCTTGGACAGCTATGGCTACACCTTC
>TRBJ2-3|12|TRBV24-1|-|-
CATSDPGDTQYF
TGTGCCACCAGTGACCCAGGAGATACGCAGTATTTT
>TRBJ2-7|14|TRBV5-1|TRBD1|-
CASSLEGQNYEQYF
TGCGCCAGCAGCTTGGAGGGACAGAACTACGAGCAGTACTTC
>TRBJ1-1|12|TRBV10-3|TRBD1|-
CAIWAEGAVAFF
TGTGCCATCTGGGCGGAGGGGGCAGTAGCTTTCTTT
>TRBJ1-4|15|TRBV2|TRBD1|-
CASRAGGSTNEKLFF
TGTGCCAGCAGGGCAGGGGGCTCAACTAATGAAAAACTGTTTTTT
>TRBJ2-7|13|TRBV19|TRBD1|few
CARSGTGLREQYF
TGTGCCAGATCCGGGACAGGGTTACGCGAGCAGTACTTC
>TRBJ2-5|17|TRBV7-6|TRBD2|few
CASSPGLAGGSRETQYF
TGTGCCAGCAGCCCCGGACTAGCGGGAGGTTCGCGAGAGACCCAGTACTTC
>TRBJ2-6|17|TRBV24-1|-|-
CATSDLRGGSGANVLTF
TGTGCCACCAGTGATTTGAGAGGGGGTTCAGGGGCCAACGTCCTGACTTTC
>TRBJ2-7|16|TRBV4-1|-|few
CASSQVPRGRSYEQYF
TGCGCCAGCAGCCAAGTTCCCAGGGGCCGCTCCTACGAGCAGTACTTC
>TRBJ1-4|14|TRBV18|TRBD1|-
CASSPNRGNEKLFF
TGTGCCAGCTCACCAAACAGGGGGAATGAAAAACTGTTTTTT
>TRBJ2-1|17|TRBV4-1|TRBD2|many
CASSPILAGGPGNEQFF
TGCGCCAGCAGCCCCATTCTAGCGGGAGGGCCCGGGAATGAGCAGTTCTTC
>TRBJ2-7|15|TRBV6-2/TRBV6-3|-|-
CASSYQWDSIYEQYF
TGTGCCAGCAGTTACCAATGGGACTCTATCTACGAGCAGTACTTC
>TRBJ1-1|13|TRBV24-1|-|-
CATRRGGNTEAFF
TGTGCCACCAGAAGGGGGGGTAACACTGAAGCTTTCTTT
>TRBJ2-2|16|TRBV5-4|TRBD2|-
CASSLVSGRIAGELFF
TGTGCCAGCAGCTTGGTTAGCGGGAGGATAGCCGGGGAGCTGTTTTTT
>TRBJ2-6|16|TRBV30|TRBD1|-
CARTGKGASGANVLTF
TGTGCCAGGACGGGGAAGGGGGCATCAGGGGCCAACGTCCTGACTTTC
>TRBJ2-1|12|TRBV7-9|-|-
CASSLSLGEQFF
TGTGCCAGCAGCTTATCTCTCGGGGAGCAGTTCTTC
>TRBJ1-3|17|TRBV15|TRBD1|-
CATSRDFRDSSGNTIYF
TGTGCCACCAGCAGAGATTTCAGGGACAGCTCTGGAAACACCATATATTTT